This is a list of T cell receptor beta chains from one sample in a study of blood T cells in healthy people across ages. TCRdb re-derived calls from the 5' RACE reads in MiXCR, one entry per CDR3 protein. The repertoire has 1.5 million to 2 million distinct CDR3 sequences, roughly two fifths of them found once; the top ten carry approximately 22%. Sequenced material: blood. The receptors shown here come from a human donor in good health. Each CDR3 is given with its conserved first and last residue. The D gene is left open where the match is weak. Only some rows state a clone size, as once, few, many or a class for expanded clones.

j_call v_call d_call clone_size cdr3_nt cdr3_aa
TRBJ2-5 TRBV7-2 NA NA TGTGCCAGCAGCCCTCGAGTGGGGACCCAGTACTTC CASSPRVGTQYF
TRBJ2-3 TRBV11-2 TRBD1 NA TGTGCCAGCAGCCCTCGGACAGGGGTGACAGATACGCAGTATTTT CASSPRTGVTDTQYF
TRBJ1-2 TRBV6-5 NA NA TGTGCCAGCAGTTACGAGTCCCAGGGAGACTATGGCTACACCTTC CASSYESQGDYGYTF
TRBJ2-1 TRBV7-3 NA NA TGTGCCAGCAGCCTCAGGTATAGGGCTAGACAGAACAATGAGCAGTTCTTC CASSLRYRARQNNEQFF
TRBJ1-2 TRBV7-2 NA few TGTGCCAGCAGCTTGGCAAGTGGTACTGGGGACTATGGCTACACCTTC CASSLASGTGDYGYTF
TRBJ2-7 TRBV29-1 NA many TGCAGCGTTGAAGGGACCGAGGCCTACCAGCAGTACTTC CSVEGTEAYQQYF
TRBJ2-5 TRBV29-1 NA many TGCAGCGTTGCGCAGCAAGAGACCCAGTACTTC CSVAQQETQYF
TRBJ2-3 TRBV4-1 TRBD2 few TGCGCCAGCAGCCCCTGGACTAGCGGGGGGATAGATACGCAGTATTTT CASSPWTSGGIDTQYF
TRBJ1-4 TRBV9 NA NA TGTGCCAGCAGCACCCCTTCTGAGTCCGGGCAACAGAGCGAAAAACTGTTTTTT CASSTPSESGQQSEKLFF
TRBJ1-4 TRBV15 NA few TGTGCCACCAGCAGGGCTTTAGGGCAGACTTCTAATGAAAAACTGTTTTTT CATSRALGQTSNEKLFF
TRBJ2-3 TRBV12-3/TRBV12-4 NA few TGTGCCAGCAGTTGGCTATTCACAGATACGCAGTATTTT CASSWLFTDTQYF
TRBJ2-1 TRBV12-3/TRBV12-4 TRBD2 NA TGTGCCAGCAGTTTAGATCGGCTAGCGGGGGGATATGAGCAGTTCTTC CASSLDRLAGGYEQFF
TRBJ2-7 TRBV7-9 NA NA TGTGCCAGCGGCTATGGGGGTTTCTACGAGCAGTACTTC CASGYGGFYEQYF
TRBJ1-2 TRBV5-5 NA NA TGTGCCTGCAGCCCAATGCGGAGTAACTATGGCTACACCTTC CACSPMRSNYGYTF
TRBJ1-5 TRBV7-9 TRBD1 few TGTGCCAGCAGCTTAGGGGGGACAGGTTATGAGCCCCAGCATTTT CASSLGGTGYEPQHF
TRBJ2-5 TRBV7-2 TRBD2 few TGTGCCAGCAGCTTTCAGCGGGGGGCAGAGACCCAGTACTTC CASSFQRGAETQYF
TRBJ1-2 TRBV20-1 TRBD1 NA TGCAGTACCGGGACAGGGCTTCCAGGTGGCTACACCTTC CSTGTGLPGGYTF
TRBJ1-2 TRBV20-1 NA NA TGCAGTGCTGTAGACAGGACCCTCTATGGCTACACCTTC CSAVDRTLYGYTF
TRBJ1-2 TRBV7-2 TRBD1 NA TGTGCCAGCAGCTTAGTCTCCAGGGGGCTGGGTGGCTACACCTTC CASSLVSRGLGGYTF
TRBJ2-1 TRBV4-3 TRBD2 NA TGCGCCAGCAAGCCAAGCCTAGCGGGGGTTGAGCAGTTCTTC CASKPSLAGVEQFF
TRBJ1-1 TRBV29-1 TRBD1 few TGCAGCGCCCTGGGACAGGGGGACACTGAAGCTTTCTTT CSALGQGDTEAFF
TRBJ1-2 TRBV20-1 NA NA TGCAGTGCTAGGACGACGGGAGCTAACTATGGCTACACCTTC CSARTTGANYGYTF
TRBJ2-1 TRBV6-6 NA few TGTGCCAGCAGTTACTCGGGGTATCGGAGTCTGGATGAGCAGTTCTTC CASSYSGYRSLDEQFF
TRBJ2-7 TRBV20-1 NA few TGCAGTGCCACGGACAGGGACTACTATGGCGAGCAGTACTTC CSATDRDYYGEQYF
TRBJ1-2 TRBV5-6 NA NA TGCGCCAGCAGCTTGGTACAGTTTAACTATGGCTACACCTTC CASSLVQFNYGYTF
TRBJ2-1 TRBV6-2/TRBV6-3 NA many TGTGCCAGCAGTCTCCGACAGTACAATGAGCAGTTCTTC CASSLRQYNEQFF
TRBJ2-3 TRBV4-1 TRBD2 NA TGCGCCAGCAGCCCACTGGCGGGAGGTTCTCGGGGCACAGATACGCAGTATTTT CASSPLAGGSRGTDTQYF
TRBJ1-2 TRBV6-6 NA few TGTGCCAGCAGCCGCGGCCCGGACCCCTATGGCTACACCTTC CASSRGPDPYGYTF
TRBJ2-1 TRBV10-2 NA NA TGCGCCAGCAGGGGCACCACATCAAATGAGCAGTTCTTC CASRGTTSNEQFF
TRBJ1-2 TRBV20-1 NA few TGCAGTGCTAGAGATATGGACGGGTTCTATGGCTACACCTTC CSARDMDGFYGYTF
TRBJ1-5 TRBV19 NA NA TGTGCCAGTAGCACCCGGCAAAACAGGGTGAGGGGCAATCAGCCCCAGCATTTT CASSTRQNRVRGNQPQHF
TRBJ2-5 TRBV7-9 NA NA TGTGCCAGCAGCTACTGGACTTATAAAGAGACCCAGTACTTC CASSYWTYKETQYF
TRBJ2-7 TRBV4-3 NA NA TGCGCCAGCAGCCAACGAACCGGGACCAGCGAGCAGTACTTC CASSQRTGTSEQYF
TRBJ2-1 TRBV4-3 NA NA TGCGCCAGCAGCCAAGAAACCCGACAGGTATACAATGAGCAGTTCTTC CASSQETRQVYNEQFF
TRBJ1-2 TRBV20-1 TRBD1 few TGCAGTGCTAGAGACATTACAGGGGGCTCCTATGGCTACACCTTC CSARDITGGSYGYTF
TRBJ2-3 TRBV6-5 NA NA TGTGCCAGCAGTTTACTCCCTGGAAACACAGATACGCAGTATTTT CASSLLPGNTDTQYF
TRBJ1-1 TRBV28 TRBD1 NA TGTGCCAGCCAAATCCCCGGACAGGGGGCGCGGGGTGAAGCTTTCTTT CASQIPGQGARGEAFF
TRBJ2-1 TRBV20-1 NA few TGCAGTGCTATCGGGGCCTCGGACGGCTACAATGAGCAGTTCTTC CSAIGASDGYNEQFF
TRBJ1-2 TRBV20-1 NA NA TGCAGTGCTAGCCACGGTGTGTTCATCTATGGCTACACCTTC CSASHGVFIYGYTF
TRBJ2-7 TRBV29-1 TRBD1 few TGCAGCGTTGGGGACAGGACCCCCTACGAGCAGTACTTC CSVGDRTPYEQYF
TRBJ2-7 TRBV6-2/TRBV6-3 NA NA TGTGCCAGCAGTTACTCATTCAATAGTCAGGACACTATCTACGAGCAGTACTTC CASSYSFNSQDTIYEQYF
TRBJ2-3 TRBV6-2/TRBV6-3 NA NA TGTGCCAGCAGTAGACAGGCCGCTCGTGCAGATACGCAGTATTTT CASSRQAARADTQYF
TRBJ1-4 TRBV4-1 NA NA TGCGCCAGCAGCCGAGTACCGGGGTCTAATGAAAAACTGTTTTTT CASSRVPGSNEKLFF
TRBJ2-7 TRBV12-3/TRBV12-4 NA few TGTGCCAGCAGTTTGGAGGAGCAGTACTTC CASSLEEQYF
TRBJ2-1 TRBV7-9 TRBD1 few TGTGCCAGCAGCTTAGCGGGGGGACAGGTCCACAATGAGCAGTTCTTC CASSLAGGQVHNEQFF
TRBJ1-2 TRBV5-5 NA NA TGTGCCAGCAGCTTGGGTTGGGGGAGTAACTATGGCTACACCTTC CASSLGWGSNYGYTF
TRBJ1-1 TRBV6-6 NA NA TGTGCCAGCAGTGCCGGGGTTCATATTGAGAACACTGAAGCTTTCTTT CASSAGVHIENTEAFF
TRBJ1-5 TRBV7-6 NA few TGTGCCAGCAGCCGAATGGGTGGGCAGCCCCAGCATTTT CASSRMGGQPQHF
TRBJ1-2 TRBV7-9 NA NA TGTGCCAGCAGCCTACATACCGGGACTCACTCTGGCTACACCTTC CASSLHTGTHSGYTF
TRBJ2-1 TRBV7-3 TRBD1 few TGTGCCAGCAGCTTAACGCGTCGTGACAGGGAAAATGAGCAGTTCTTC CASSLTRRDRENEQFF
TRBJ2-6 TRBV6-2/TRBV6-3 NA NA TGTGCCAGCAGTTACTCCGGTTGGGGCCCCGGGGCCAACGTCCTGACTTTC CASSYSGWGPGANVLTF
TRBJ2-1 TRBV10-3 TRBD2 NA TGTGCCATCAACAGCGGGGGGGCCTACAATGAGCAGTTCTTC CAINSGGAYNEQFF
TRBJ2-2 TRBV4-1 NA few TGCGCCAGCAGCCAAGTGCCGATTTCAAGCGGGGAGCTGTTTTTT CASSQVPISSGELFF
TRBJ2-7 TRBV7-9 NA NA TGTGCCAGCAGCTTAGGGATGGGGGAGCAGTACTTC CASSLGMGEQYF
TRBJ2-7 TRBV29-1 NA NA TGCAGCGTTGGCGGCATAACTACCTACGAGCAGTACTTC CSVGGITTYEQYF